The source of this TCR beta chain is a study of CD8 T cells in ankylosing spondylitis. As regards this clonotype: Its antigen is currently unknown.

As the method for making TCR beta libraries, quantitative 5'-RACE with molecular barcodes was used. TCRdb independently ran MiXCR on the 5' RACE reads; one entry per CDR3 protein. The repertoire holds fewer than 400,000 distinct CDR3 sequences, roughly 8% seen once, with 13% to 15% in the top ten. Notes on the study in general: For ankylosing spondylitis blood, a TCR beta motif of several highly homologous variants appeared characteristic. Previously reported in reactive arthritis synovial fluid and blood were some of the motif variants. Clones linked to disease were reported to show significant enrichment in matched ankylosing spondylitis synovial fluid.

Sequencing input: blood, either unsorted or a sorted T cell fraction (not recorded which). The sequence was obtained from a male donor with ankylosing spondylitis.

As DNA, the CDR3 is TGCTTAACGACACGCAGCACAGATACGCAGTATTTT. Protein product: CLTTRSTDTQYF. This rearrangement joins TRBV29-1 to TRBJ2-3; D not resolved. Looked up from germline, CDR1 is SQVTM and CDR2 is ANQGSEA. The CDR3 contains 12 residues.